This T cell receptor (beta chain) is drawn from a study of tumor and adjacent non-tumor tissue in lung cancer. Looking at the study overall: Around 4.2 million productive TCRbeta reads were obtained per sample on average.

This sample's RNA came from whole unsorted tissue. The normal lung tissue was taken more than 3 cm from the tumor edge. The CDR3 is 15 residues long. The ends were cut back, 7 bases at V and 5 bases at J, with 20 bases in the middle. Per germline, CDR1 ENHRY and CDR2 SYGVKD. The library came from three nested PCR rounds adapted from ARM-PCR protocols. TCRdb redid the calling of the multiplex PCR reads with MiXCR, one entry per CDR3 protein. The data show about 44,000 distinct CDR3 sequences, 64% seen once. This clonotype was obtained from a woman in her seventies with non-small cell lung cancer. Material for sequencing was distant non-tumor lung tissue. The V call is TRBV10-3, the J call TRBJ2-5, with D possibly called TRBD1 or TRBD2 (5 bases each). The CDR3: CAINAEGLKGETQYF. As DNA, the CDR3 is TGTGCCATCAATGCCGAGGGCCTGAAGGGGGAGACCCAGTACTTC.